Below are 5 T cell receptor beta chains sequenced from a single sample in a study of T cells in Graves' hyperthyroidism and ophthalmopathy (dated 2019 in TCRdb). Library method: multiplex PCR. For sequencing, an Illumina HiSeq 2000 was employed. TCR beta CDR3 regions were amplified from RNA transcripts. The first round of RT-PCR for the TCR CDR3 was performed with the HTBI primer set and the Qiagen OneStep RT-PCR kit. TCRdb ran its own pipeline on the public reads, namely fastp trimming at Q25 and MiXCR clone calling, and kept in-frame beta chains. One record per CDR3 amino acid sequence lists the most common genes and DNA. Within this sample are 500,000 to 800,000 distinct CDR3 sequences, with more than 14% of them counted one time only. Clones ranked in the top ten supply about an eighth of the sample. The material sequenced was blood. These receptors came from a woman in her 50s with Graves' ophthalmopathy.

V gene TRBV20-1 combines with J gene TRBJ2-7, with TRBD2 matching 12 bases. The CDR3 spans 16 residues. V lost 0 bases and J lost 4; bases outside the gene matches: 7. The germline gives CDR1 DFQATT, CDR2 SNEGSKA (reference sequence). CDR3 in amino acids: CSARDQRTSGNYEQYF. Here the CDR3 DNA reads TGCAGTGCTAGAGATCAAAGGACTAGCGGGAATTACGAGCAGTACTTC.

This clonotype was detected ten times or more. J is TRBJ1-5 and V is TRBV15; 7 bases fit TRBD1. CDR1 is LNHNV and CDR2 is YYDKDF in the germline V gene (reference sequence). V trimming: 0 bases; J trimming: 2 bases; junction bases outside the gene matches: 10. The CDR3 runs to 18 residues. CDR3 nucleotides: TGTGCCACCAGCAGAGAGACCCTAGGGGGCGGGGGCAATCAGCCCCAGCATTTT. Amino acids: CATSRETLGGGGNQPQHF.

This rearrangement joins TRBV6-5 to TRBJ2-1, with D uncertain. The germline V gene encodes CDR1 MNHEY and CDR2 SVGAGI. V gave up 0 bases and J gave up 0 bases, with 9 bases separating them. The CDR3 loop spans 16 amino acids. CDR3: CASSYSGRSSYNEQFF. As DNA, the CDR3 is TGTGCCAGCAGTTACTCGGGCAGAAGCTCCTACAATGAGCAGTTCTTC.

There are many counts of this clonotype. The CDR3 DNA is TGTGCCAGCAAATTAGCGGGAGCAGAGACCCAGTACTTC. Amino acids: CASKLAGAETQYF. The genes are TRBV28 and TRBJ2-5, with 9 nucleotides matching TRBD2. The germline gives CDR1 MDHEN, CDR2 SYDVKM. The CDR3 length is 13 residues. The V gene end was trimmed by 7 bases and the J gene end by 4 bases; junction bases not matched to a gene: 4.

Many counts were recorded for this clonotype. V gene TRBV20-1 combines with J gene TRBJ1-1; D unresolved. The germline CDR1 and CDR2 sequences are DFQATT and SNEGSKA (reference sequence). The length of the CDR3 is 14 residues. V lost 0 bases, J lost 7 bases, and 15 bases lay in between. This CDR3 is CSARDPGGPLEAFF. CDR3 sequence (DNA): TGCAGTGCTAGAGATCCCGGCGGACCCCTTGAAGCTTTCTTT.